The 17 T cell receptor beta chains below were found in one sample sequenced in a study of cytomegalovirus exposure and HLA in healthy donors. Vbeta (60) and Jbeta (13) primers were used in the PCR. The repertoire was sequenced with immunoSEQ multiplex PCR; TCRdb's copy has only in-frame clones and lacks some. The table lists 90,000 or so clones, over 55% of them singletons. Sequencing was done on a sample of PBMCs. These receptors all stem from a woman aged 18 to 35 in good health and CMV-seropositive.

CDR3 protein: CASSQGAVVQETQYF. The CDR3 region has the DNA TGCGCCAGCAGCCAAGGGGCAGTAGTCCAAGAGACCCAGTACTTC. The chain couples TRBV4-1 to TRBJ2-5; D is undetermined. Germline CDR1 MGHRA, CDR2 YSYEKL. Trimming cost V 1 base and J 1 base, with 10 bases left between them. The CDR3 totals 15 residues.

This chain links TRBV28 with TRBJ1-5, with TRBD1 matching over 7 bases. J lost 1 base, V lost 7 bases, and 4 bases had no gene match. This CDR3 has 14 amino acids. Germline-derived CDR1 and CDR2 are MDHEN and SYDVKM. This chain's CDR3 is CASTPGGSNQPQHF. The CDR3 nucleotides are TGTGCCAGCACCCCAGGGGGGAGCAATCAGCCCCAGCATTTT.

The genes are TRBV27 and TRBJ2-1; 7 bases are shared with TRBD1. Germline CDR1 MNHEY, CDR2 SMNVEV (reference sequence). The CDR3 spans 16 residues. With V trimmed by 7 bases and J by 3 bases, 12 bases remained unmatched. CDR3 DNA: TGTGCCAGCAAGTTTAGGGTAGGGGGCCTCTACAATGAGCAGTTCTTC. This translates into CASKFRVGGLYNEQFF.

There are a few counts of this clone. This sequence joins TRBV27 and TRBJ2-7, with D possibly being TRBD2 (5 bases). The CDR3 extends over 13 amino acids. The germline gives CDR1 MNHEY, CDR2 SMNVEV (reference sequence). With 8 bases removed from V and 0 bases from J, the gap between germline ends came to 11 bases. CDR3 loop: CASGGQSSYEQYF. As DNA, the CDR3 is TGTGCCAGCGGAGGCCAAAGCTCCTACGAGCAGTACTTC.

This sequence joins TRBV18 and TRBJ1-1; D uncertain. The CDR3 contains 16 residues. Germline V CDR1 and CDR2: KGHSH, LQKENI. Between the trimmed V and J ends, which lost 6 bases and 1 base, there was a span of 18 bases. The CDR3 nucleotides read TGTGCCAGCTCCCCTACAAATTTACCAGGGAACACTGAAGCTTTCTTT. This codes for CASSPTNLPGNTEAFF.

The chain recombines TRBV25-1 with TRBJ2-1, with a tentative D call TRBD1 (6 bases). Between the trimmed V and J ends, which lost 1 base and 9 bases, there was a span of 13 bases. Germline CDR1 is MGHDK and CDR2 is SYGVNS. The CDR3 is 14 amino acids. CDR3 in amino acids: CASSEWGTTIEQFF. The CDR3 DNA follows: TGTGCCAGCAGTGAATGGGGGACAACGATTGAGCAGTTCTTC.

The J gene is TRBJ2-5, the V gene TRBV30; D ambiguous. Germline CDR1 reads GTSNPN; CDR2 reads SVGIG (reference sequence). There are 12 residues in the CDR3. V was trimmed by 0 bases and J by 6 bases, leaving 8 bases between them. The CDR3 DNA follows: TGTGCCTGGAGTGTAGACTCTAAGACCCAGTACTTC. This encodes CAWSVDSKTQYF.

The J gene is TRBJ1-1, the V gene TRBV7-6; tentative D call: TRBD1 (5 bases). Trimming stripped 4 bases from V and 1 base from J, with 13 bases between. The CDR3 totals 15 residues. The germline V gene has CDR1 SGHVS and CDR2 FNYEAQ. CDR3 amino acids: CASSSTGFSNTEAFF. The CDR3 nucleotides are TGTGCCAGCAGCTCCACAGGATTTTCGAACACTGAAGCTTTCTTT.

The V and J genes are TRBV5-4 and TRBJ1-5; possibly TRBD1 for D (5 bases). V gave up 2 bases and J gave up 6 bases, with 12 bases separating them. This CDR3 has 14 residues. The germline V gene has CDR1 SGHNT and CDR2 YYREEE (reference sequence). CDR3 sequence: CASSFPQGSQPQHF. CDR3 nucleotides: TGTGCCAGCAGCTTCCCGCAGGGAAGTCAGCCCCAGCATTTT.

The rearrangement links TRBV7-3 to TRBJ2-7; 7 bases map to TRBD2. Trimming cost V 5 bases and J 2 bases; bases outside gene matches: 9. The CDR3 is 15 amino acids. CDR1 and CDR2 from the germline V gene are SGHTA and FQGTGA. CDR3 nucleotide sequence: TGTGCCAGCAGCATCCACCCCAGCGGGGCCTACGAGCAGTACTTC. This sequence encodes CASSIHPSGAYEQYF.

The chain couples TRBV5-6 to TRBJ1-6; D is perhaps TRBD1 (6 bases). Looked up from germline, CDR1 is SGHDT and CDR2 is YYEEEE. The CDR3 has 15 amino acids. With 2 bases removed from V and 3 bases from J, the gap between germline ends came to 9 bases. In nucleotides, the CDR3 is TGTGCCAGCAGCTTAAAACAGGGCTATAATTCACCCCTCCACTTT. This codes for CASSLKQGYNSPLHF.

The CDR3 loop is CSASPDSGMFF. The CDR3 region has the DNA TGCAGTGCTAGTCCCGACTCGGGGATGTTTTTT. V gene TRBV20-1 combines with J gene TRBJ2-2, with a possible D match to TRBD2 (5 bases). The CDR3 covers 11 residues. CDR1 DFQATT and CDR2 SNEGSKA come from the germline V gene (reference sequence). The V end lost 3 bases, the J end lost 15 bases, and 14 bases lay between the germline ends.

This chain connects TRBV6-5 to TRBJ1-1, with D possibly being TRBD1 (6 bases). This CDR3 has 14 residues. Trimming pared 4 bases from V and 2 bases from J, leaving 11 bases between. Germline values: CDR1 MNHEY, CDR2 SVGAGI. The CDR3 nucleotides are TGTGCCAGCAGTTCCGGGGACAAAAACACTGAAGCTTTCTTT. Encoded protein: CASSSGDKNTEAFF.

In DNA form, the CDR3 reads TGTGCCACCAGCAGAGCCGGGAGGGCTGGGGTTGGCAATCAGCCCCAGCATTTT. This gives the protein CATSRAGRAGVGNQPQHF. The chain couples TRBV15 to TRBJ1-5; D unclear. The CDR3 length is 18 residues. With 1 base removed from V and 2 bases from J, the gap between germline ends came to 18 bases. Germline CDR1 and CDR2: LNHNV and YYDKDF (reference sequence).

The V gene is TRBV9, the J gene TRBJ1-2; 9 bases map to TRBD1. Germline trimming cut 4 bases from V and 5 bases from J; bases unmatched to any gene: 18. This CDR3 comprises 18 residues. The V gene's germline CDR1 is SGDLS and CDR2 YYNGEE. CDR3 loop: CASSPGVVRGQGYYGYTF. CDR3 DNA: TGTGCCAGCAGCCCAGGTGTGGTGAGGGGACAGGGTTATTATGGCTACACCTTC. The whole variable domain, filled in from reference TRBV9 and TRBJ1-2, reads DSGVTQTPKHLITATGQRVTLRCSPRSGDLSVYWYQQSLDQGLQFLIQYYNGEERAKGNILERFSAQQFPDLHSELNLSSLELGDSALYFCASSPGVVRGQGYYGYTFGSGTRLTVV.

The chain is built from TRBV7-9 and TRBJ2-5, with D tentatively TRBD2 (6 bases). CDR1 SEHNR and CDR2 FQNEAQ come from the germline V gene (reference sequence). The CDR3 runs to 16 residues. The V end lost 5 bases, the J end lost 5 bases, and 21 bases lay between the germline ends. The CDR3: CASSRKTSGGAETQYF. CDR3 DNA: TGTGCCAGCAGCCGAAAGACTAGTGGGGGTGCCGAGACCCAGTACTTC.

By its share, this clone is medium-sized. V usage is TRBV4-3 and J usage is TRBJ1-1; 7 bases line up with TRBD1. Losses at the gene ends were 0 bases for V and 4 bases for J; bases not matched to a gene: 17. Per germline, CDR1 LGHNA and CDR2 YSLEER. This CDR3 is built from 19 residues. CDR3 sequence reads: CASSQDWGTEPLLGTEAFF. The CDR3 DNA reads TGCGCCAGCAGCCAAGATTGGGGGACAGAACCCCTGCTGGGCACTGAAGCTTTCTTT.